The rows below give T cell receptor beta chains drawn from one sample of a study of identical twins. Each CDR3 protein is one row after TCRdb ran MiXCR on the 5' RACE reads. In the table there are some 240,000 distinct CDR3 sequences, over 9.5% of which are singletons. Source material: memory T cells sorted from blood. The receptors come from a man aged 50 to 59 in good health. Each CDR3 is given with its conserved first and last residue. Fields, in order: J gene, CDR3 length, V gene, D gene, clone size, CDR3 DNA, CDR3 protein. A D gene is named only where the DNA matches it firmly. Part of the rows lack a size; the others show once, few, many or a class for expanded clones.

j_call: TRBJ2-2
cdr3_length: 14
v_call: TRBV20-1
d_call: -
clone_size: -
cdr3_nt: TGCAGTGCCAGCAGACAGAGTTTCGCCGGGGAGCTGTTTTTT
cdr3_aa: CSASRQSFAGELFF

j_call: TRBJ1-5
cdr3_length: 14
v_call: TRBV6-2/TRBV6-3
d_call: -
clone_size: many
cdr3_nt: TGTGCCAGCAGAGGAGGGGGGTCAGCTCAGCCCCAGCATTTT
cdr3_aa: CASRGGGSAQPQHF

j_call: TRBJ1-1
cdr3_length: 15
v_call: TRBV11-2
d_call: -
clone_size: many
cdr3_nt: TGTGCCAGCAGCCCACACCGGGGGGCGGGCACTGAAGCTTTCTTT
cdr3_aa: CASSPHRGAGTEAFF

j_call: TRBJ1-5
cdr3_length: 15
v_call: TRBV4-3
d_call: -
clone_size: few
cdr3_nt: TGCGCCAGCAGCCAAGTTTATGACAACAATCAGCCCCAGCATTTT
cdr3_aa: CASSQVYDNNQPQHF

j_call: TRBJ2-5
cdr3_length: 16
v_call: TRBV4-3
d_call: -
clone_size: -
cdr3_nt: TGCGCCAGCAGCCAAGATATAGGGGGTGGAGGAGAGACCCAGTACTTC
cdr3_aa: CASSQDIGGGGETQYF

j_call: TRBJ2-2
cdr3_length: 18
v_call: TRBV5-1
d_call: TRBD2
clone_size: many
cdr3_nt: TGCGCCAGCAGCTTGTATCCAGCGGGGGGCCTCGGCACCGGGGAGCTGTTTTTT
cdr3_aa: CASSLYPAGGLGTGELFF

j_call: TRBJ1-3
cdr3_length: 11
v_call: TRBV29-1
d_call: -
clone_size: many
cdr3_nt: TGCAGCGTCCAACAGGGAAACACCATATATTTT
cdr3_aa: CSVQQGNTIYF

j_call: TRBJ2-5
cdr3_length: 13
v_call: TRBV7-2
d_call: -
clone_size: few
cdr3_nt: TGTGCCAGCCAAGGGGCTAACGAGGAGACCCAGTACTTC
cdr3_aa: CASQGANEETQYF

j_call: TRBJ2-5
cdr3_length: 14
v_call: TRBV7-9
d_call: -
clone_size: many
cdr3_nt: TGTGCCAGCAGCCCTGGACACGGACAAGAGACCCAGTACTTC
cdr3_aa: CASSPGHGQETQYF

j_call: TRBJ2-1
cdr3_length: 20
v_call: TRBV24-1
d_call: TRBD2
clone_size: -
cdr3_nt: TGTGCCACCAGTGATACCGGACTAGCGGGAGGACCTTGGGAATACAATGAGCAGTTCTTC
cdr3_aa: CATSDTGLAGGPWEYNEQFF

j_call: TRBJ2-5
cdr3_length: 18
v_call: TRBV4-3
d_call: TRBD2
clone_size: many
cdr3_nt: TGCGCCAGCAGCCAAGGGAGTAGACTAGCGGGGTACCAAGAGACCCAGTACTTC
cdr3_aa: CASSQGSRLAGYQETQYF

j_call: TRBJ2-1
cdr3_length: 15
v_call: TRBV5-5
d_call: -
clone_size: many
cdr3_nt: TGTGCCAGCACCTTGACGGGACAACCACTCAATGAGCAGTTCTTC
cdr3_aa: CASTLTGQPLNEQFF

j_call: TRBJ1-1
cdr3_length: 14
v_call: TRBV5-1
d_call: -
clone_size: many
cdr3_nt: TGCGCCAGCAGCACCACAGGGCTCGGCACTGAAGCTTTCTTT
cdr3_aa: CASSTTGLGTEAFF

j_call: TRBJ2-1
cdr3_length: 12
v_call: TRBV24-1
d_call: TRBD2
clone_size: many
cdr3_nt: TGTGCCGCCGGGACTAGTTGGAATGAGCAGTTCTTC
cdr3_aa: CAAGTSWNEQFF

j_call: TRBJ2-1
cdr3_length: 14
v_call: TRBV28
d_call: -
clone_size: -
cdr3_nt: TGTGCCAGCAGTTACACCCCCTTGTACAATGAGCAGTTCTTC
cdr3_aa: CASSYTPLYNEQFF

j_call: TRBJ2-5
cdr3_length: 13
v_call: TRBV10-3
d_call: -
clone_size: -
cdr3_nt: TGTGCCATCAGTGGGAATAAGGGGGAGACCCAGTACTTC
cdr3_aa: CAISGNKGETQYF

j_call: TRBJ2-7
cdr3_length: 14
v_call: TRBV12-3/TRBV12-4
d_call: TRBD1
clone_size: -
cdr3_nt: TGTGCCAGCAGTCCCGACAGGGGGTCCTACGAGCAGTACTTC
cdr3_aa: CASSPDRGSYEQYF

j_call: TRBJ1-5
cdr3_length: 16
v_call: TRBV20-1
d_call: TRBD1
clone_size: few
cdr3_nt: TGCAGTGCTAGTCCGCAACCCGGGACAGGGGCTCAGCCCCAGCATTTT
cdr3_aa: CSASPQPGTGAQPQHF

j_call: TRBJ2-3
cdr3_length: 16
v_call: TRBV10-3
d_call: -
clone_size: many
cdr3_nt: TGTGCCATCAGTGACAGTCGGGCCGCTGGCACAGATACGCAGTATTTT
cdr3_aa: CAISDSRAAGTDTQYF

j_call: TRBJ1-1
cdr3_length: 18
v_call: TRBV28
d_call: -
clone_size: many
cdr3_nt: TGTGCCAGCAGTCTCCCCGGGAGGGGAACGACCCTCAAAATTGAAGCTTTCTTT
cdr3_aa: CASSLPGRGTTLKIEAFF

j_call: TRBJ2-7
cdr3_length: 14
v_call: TRBV28
d_call: -
clone_size: -
cdr3_nt: TGTGCCAGCAGTTATGGGTCGCTCTCTAACGAGCAGTACTTC
cdr3_aa: CASSYGSLSNEQYF

j_call: TRBJ2-3
cdr3_length: 15
v_call: TRBV29-1
d_call: -
clone_size: few
cdr3_nt: TGCAGCGTTGAAGAAGGAAAGGACGGCACAGATACGCAGTATTTT
cdr3_aa: CSVEEGKDGTDTQYF

j_call: TRBJ2-7
cdr3_length: 15
v_call: TRBV28
d_call: TRBD1
clone_size: few
cdr3_nt: TGTGCCAGCAGTCAGACCGGACAGGGCTCCTACGAGCAGTACTTC
cdr3_aa: CASSQTGQGSYEQYF

j_call: TRBJ1-3
cdr3_length: 14
v_call: TRBV20-1
d_call: -
clone_size: many
cdr3_nt: TGCAGTGCTAGAGATTACGGACTTGGAAACACCATATATTTT
cdr3_aa: CSARDYGLGNTIYF

j_call: TRBJ2-5
cdr3_length: 12
v_call: TRBV6-2/TRBV6-3
d_call: -
clone_size: once
cdr3_nt: TGTGCCAGCAGTACGCCGGGAGAGACCCAGTACTTC
cdr3_aa: CASSTPGETQYF

j_call: TRBJ1-1
cdr3_length: 14
v_call: TRBV29-1
d_call: TRBD1
clone_size: many
cdr3_nt: TGCAGCGTTGAGACGACAGGGATTTACACTGAAGCTTTCTTT
cdr3_aa: CSVETTGIYTEAFF

j_call: TRBJ2-1
cdr3_length: 14
v_call: TRBV6-1
d_call: -
clone_size: many
cdr3_nt: TGTGCCAGCAGTCCACGCAGGGGCCACAATGAGCAGTTCTTC
cdr3_aa: CASSPRRGHNEQFF

j_call: TRBJ2-5
cdr3_length: 15
v_call: TRBV14
d_call: -
clone_size: many
cdr3_nt: TGTGCCAGCAGCCAGGGTAGGAGCTCTGGGGAGACCCAGTACTTC
cdr3_aa: CASSQGRSSGETQYF

j_call: TRBJ2-1
cdr3_length: 13
v_call: TRBV9
d_call: -
clone_size: many
cdr3_nt: TGTGCCAGCAGCGTAGGGTTCGGGTATGAGCAGTTCTTC
cdr3_aa: CASSVGFGYEQFF

j_call: TRBJ2-7
cdr3_length: 15
v_call: TRBV28
d_call: TRBD2
clone_size: -
cdr3_nt: TGTGCCAGCAGTTTAGGTCTAGCGGGAATCCACGAGCAGTACTTC
cdr3_aa: CASSLGLAGIHEQYF

j_call: TRBJ1-2
cdr3_length: 13
v_call: TRBV12-3/TRBV12-4
d_call: TRBD1
clone_size: -
cdr3_nt: TGTGCCAGTTCGACAGGGAACAACTATGGCTACACCTTC
cdr3_aa: CASSTGNNYGYTF

j_call: TRBJ1-1
cdr3_length: 14
v_call: TRBV5-1
d_call: -
clone_size: many
cdr3_nt: TGCGCCAGCAGCCCCGGCAGCCCGGTCACTGAAGCTTTCTTT
cdr3_aa: CASSPGSPVTEAFF

j_call: TRBJ2-1
cdr3_length: 14
v_call: TRBV5-5
d_call: -
clone_size: few
cdr3_nt: TGTGCCAGCAGCTCCCGGGACTGGAACAATGAGCAGTTCTTC
cdr3_aa: CASSSRDWNNEQFF

j_call: TRBJ2-3
cdr3_length: 16
v_call: TRBV5-1
d_call: -
clone_size: many
cdr3_nt: TGCGCCAGCAGCTCAGAGTCGGGGGAAGCCACAGATACGCAGTATTTT
cdr3_aa: CASSSESGEATDTQYF

j_call: TRBJ2-7
cdr3_length: 12
v_call: TRBV5-1
d_call: -
clone_size: many
cdr3_nt: TGCGCCAGCAGCGTGAGTGACTACGAGCAGTACTTC
cdr3_aa: CASSVSDYEQYF

j_call: TRBJ2-1
cdr3_length: 15
v_call: TRBV3-1
d_call: TRBD1
clone_size: many
cdr3_nt: TGTGCCAGCAGCCAAGATTTGGGGACAGCGGATGAGCAGTTCTTC
cdr3_aa: CASSQDLGTADEQFF

j_call: TRBJ2-7
cdr3_length: 15
v_call: TRBV19
d_call: TRBD1
clone_size: few
cdr3_nt: TGTGCCAGTAGTATTCGGACAGGGGGGTCCTACGAGCAGTACTTC
cdr3_aa: CASSIRTGGSYEQYF

j_call: TRBJ1-5
cdr3_length: 13
v_call: TRBV11-2
d_call: -
clone_size: many
cdr3_nt: TGTGCCAGCAGCTTAGACGGGGGGCTGGCCCAGCATTTT
cdr3_aa: CASSLDGGLAQHF

j_call: TRBJ1-5
cdr3_length: 16
v_call: TRBV4-3
d_call: -
clone_size: many
cdr3_nt: TGCGCCAGCAGCCAAGATCTAGGGCGGTCAGGTCAGCCCCAGCATTTT
cdr3_aa: CASSQDLGRSGQPQHF

j_call: TRBJ2-4
cdr3_length: 17
v_call: TRBV12-5
d_call: TRBD2
clone_size: many
cdr3_nt: TGTGCTAGTGGTTTGGTACCAAGTAGCGGGAGGGAAAACATTCAGTACTTC
cdr3_aa: CASGLVPSSGRENIQYF

j_call: TRBJ1-6
cdr3_length: 16
v_call: TRBV5-6
d_call: TRBD1
clone_size: many
cdr3_nt: TGTGCCAGCAGCTTGGATACCGGGACAGGGGGTTCACCCCTCCACTTT
cdr3_aa: CASSLDTGTGGSPLHF